One and the same sample provided the 11 T cell receptor beta chains below, sequenced in a study of shared clonotypes between healthy human individuals. The method was immunoSEQ multiplex PCR; TCRdb's version includes in-frame clones alone and lacks a portion of them. The table shows approximately 2,200,000 clones, with about 92% occurring only once. Naive CD8 cells were CD45RO-negative, positively selected for CCR7, excluding terminally differentiated effector memory CD45RA+ cells. The sequenced sample consisted of naive CD8+ T cells from PBMCs. The receptor set was obtained from a man between 18 and 35 years old in good health. Some clones in this sample may be carry-over from other donors' samples.

The rearrangement links TRBV7-9 to TRBJ2-7; maybe TRBD1 (6 bases). Germline CDR1 and CDR2: SEHNR and FQNEAQ (reference sequence). Trimming took off 1 base at V and 5 bases at J, with 18 bases between the two ends. There are 16 residues in the CDR3. The CDR3, as DNA: TGTGCCAGCAGCTTAGTTACCGAGTGGACAGCCCACGAGCAGTACTTC. Translating it yields CASSLVTEWTAHEQYF. The whole variable domain, remainder taken from reference TRBV7-9 and TRBJ2-7, is DTGVSQNPRHKITKRGQNVTFRCDPISEHNRLYWYRQTLGQGPEFLTYFQNEAQLEKSRLLSDRFSAERPKGSFSTLEIQRTEQGDSAMYLCASSLVTEWTAHEQYFGPGTRLTVT.

V is TRBV14 and J is TRBJ1-1; no clear D gene. Trimming removed 0 bases from V and 0 bases from J, with 20 bases in between. Germline assignment: CDR1 SGHDN and CDR2 FVKESK. This CDR3 is 19 amino acids long. CDR3 in DNA: TGTGCCAGCAGCCAAGATCAGCGGCGCAGAGAAGGCATGAACACTGAAGCTTTCTTT. Its protein product is CASSQDQRRREGMNTEAFF.

The CDR3 DNA sequence: TGTGCCAGCAGATTCGCGGGGACAGACTACGAGCAGTACTTC. Protein sequence: CASRFAGTDYEQYF. The V call is TRBV7-9, the J call TRBJ2-7, with D possibly matching TRBD1 (7 bases). The CDR3 loop spans 14 amino acids. The ends were cut back, 6 bases at V and 3 bases at J, with 15 bases in the middle. CDR1 SEHNR and CDR2 FQNEAQ come from the germline V gene (reference sequence).

This clone was recorded once. J is TRBJ2-1 and V is TRBV7-9; D gene unclear. Germline V gene sequence: CDR1 SEHNR, CDR2 FQNEAQ (reference sequence). The CDR3 is 15 residues long. The germline V and J ends were trimmed by 7 bases and 7 bases, with 20 bases remaining between them. The CDR3 region has the DNA TGTGCCAGCATACCCGCAGACTGGGTTAGTAATGAGCAGTTCTTC. It is translated as CASIPADWVSNEQFF.

DNA of the CDR3: TGTGCCAGCAGTGAATCGGGACAGACAGTCTATGGCTACACCTTC. Protein sequence: CASSESGQTVYGYTF. The rearrangement uses TRBV25-1 and TRBJ1-2; 7 nucleotides line up with TRBD1. Trimming took 1 base from V and 4 from J; bases not matched to a gene: 6. CDR1 is MGHDK and CDR2 is SYGVNS in the germline V gene. The CDR3 loop spans 15 amino acids.

V gene TRBV2 combines with J gene TRBJ1-2, with D tentatively TRBD1 (5 bases). V shed 2 bases and J shed 7 bases, with 20 bases lying between them. The CDR3 is made up of 16 amino acids. The germline V gene has CDR1 SNHLY and CDR2 FYNNEI. The CDR3 reads CASSELRTVEGSGYTF. CDR3 DNA sequence: TGTGCCAGCAGTGAATTGCGAACCGTGGAGGGGAGTGGCTACACCTTC.

This clone was seen more than once but under ten times. In the same sample, other DNA sequences code for this CDR3. The genes are TRBV9 and TRBJ2-1; D ambiguous. This CDR3 is 12 amino acids long. From germline, CDR1 is SGDLS and CDR2 YYNGEE. V was clipped by 3 bases and J by 2 bases, with 3 bases between them. This CDR3 reads CASSATYNEQFF. The CDR3 nucleotides read TGTGCCAGCAGCGCGACCTACAATGAGCAGTTCTTC.

V is TRBV29-1 and J is TRBJ2-7, with unresolved D. The germline V and J ends were trimmed by 4 bases and 0 bases, with 10 bases remaining between them. Germline V gene data show CDR1 as SQVTM and CDR2 as ANQGSEA. This CDR3 comprises 13 residues. CDR3 sequence (DNA): TGCAGCGTTGTACTGTCACCCTCCTACGAGCAGTACTTC. It encodes CSVVLSPSYEQYF.

The chain carries TRBV7-2 and TRBJ1-1; TRBD1 aligns across 12 bases. Germline V gene lookup returns CDR1 SGHTA and CDR2 FQGNSA. The CDR3 extends over 17 amino acids. The V and J ends lost 5 bases and 6 bases, in that order; junction bases with no gene match: 13. CDR3 residues: CASSPRDRGRPSAEAFF. The CDR3 bases are TGTGCCAGCAGCCCACGGGACAGGGGGCGACCCTCCGCTGAAGCTTTCTTT.

The chain joins TRBV5-6 to TRBJ2-1; D remains ambiguous. Germline V lookup: CDR1 SGHDT, CDR2 YYEEEE. The CDR3 spans 17 residues. Trimming pared 1 base from V and 0 bases from J, leaving 14 bases between. The CDR3 region is CASSLYRGWDSYNEQFF. The CDR3 DNA sequence: TGTGCCAGCAGCTTGTATCGCGGATGGGACTCCTACAATGAGCAGTTCTTC.

This clone was counted once. V is TRBV19 and J is TRBJ2-3; D tentatively fits TRBD1 or TRBD2 (6 bases each). The CDR3 has 15 amino acids. Trimming removed 3 bases from V and 6 bases from J, with 16 bases in between. Per the germline V gene, CDR1 is LNHDA and CDR2 is SQIVND (reference sequence). This chain's CDR3 is CASSIRAGEVDTQYF. The DNA for the CDR3 is TGTGCCAGTAGTATCCGGGCAGGGGAGGTGGATACGCAGTATTTT.